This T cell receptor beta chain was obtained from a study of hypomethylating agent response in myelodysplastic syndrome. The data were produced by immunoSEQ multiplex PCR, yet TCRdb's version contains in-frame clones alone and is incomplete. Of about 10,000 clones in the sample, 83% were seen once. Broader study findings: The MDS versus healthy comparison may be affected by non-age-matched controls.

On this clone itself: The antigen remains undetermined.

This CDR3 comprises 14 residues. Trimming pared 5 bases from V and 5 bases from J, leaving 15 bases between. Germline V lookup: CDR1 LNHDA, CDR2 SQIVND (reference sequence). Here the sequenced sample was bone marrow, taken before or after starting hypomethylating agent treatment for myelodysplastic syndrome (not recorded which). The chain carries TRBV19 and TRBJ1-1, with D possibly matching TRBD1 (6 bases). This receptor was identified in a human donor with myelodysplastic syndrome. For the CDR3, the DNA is TGTGCCAGTAGTCCCTCGAGGGGGAGGACTGAAGCTTTCTTT. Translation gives CASSPSRGRTEAFF.